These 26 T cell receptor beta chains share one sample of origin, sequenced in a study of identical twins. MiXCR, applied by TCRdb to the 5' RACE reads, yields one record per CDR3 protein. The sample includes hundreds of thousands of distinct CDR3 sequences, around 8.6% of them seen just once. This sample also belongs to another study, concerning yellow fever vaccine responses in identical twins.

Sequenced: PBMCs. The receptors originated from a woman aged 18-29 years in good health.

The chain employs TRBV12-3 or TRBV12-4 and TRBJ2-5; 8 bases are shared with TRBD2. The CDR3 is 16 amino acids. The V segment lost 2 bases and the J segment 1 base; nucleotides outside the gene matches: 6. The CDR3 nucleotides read TGTGCCAGCAGTTTATCACGGGGGGGTGTCCAAGAGACCCAGTACTTC. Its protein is CASSLSRGGVQETQYF.

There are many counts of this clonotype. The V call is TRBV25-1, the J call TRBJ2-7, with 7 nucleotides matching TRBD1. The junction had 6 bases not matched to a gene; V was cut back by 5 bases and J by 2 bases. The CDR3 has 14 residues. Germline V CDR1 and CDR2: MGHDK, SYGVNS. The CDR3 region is CASSPGTAAYEQYF. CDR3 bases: TGTGCCAGCAGTCCCGGGACAGCAGCCTACGAGCAGTACTTC.

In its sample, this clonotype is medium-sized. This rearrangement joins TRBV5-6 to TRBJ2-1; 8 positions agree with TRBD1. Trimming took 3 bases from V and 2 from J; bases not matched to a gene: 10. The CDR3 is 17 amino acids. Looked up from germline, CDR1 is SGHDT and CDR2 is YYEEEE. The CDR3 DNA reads TGTGCCAGCAGCTCCTGGACAGGGTCCAACGCCTACAATGAGCAGTTCTTC. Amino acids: CASSSWTGSNAYNEQFF.

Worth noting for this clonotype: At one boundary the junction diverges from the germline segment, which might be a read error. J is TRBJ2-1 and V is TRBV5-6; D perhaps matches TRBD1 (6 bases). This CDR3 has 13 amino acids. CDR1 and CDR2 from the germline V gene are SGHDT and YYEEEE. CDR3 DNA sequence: TGTGCCAGGAGCTCCGGGACACCCCAAAAGCAGTTCTTC. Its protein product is CARSSGTPQKQFF. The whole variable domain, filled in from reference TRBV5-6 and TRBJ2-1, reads DAGVTQSPTHLIKTRGQQVTLRCSPKSGHDTVSWYQQALGQGPQFIFQYYEEEERQRGNFPDRFSGHQFPNYSSELNVNALLLGDSALYLCARSSGTPQKQFFGPGTRLTVL.

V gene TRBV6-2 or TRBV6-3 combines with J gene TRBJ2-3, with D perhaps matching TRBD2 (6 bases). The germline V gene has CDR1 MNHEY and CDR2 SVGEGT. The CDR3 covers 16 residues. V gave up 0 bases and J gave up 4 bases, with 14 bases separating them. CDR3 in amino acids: CASSYSTTGAPDTQYF. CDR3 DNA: TGTGCCAGCAGTTACTCGACCACGGGAGCCCCAGATACGCAGTATTTT.

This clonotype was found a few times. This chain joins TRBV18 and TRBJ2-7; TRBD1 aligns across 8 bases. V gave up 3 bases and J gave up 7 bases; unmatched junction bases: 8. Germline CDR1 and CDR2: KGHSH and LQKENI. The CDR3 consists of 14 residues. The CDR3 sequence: CASSPQRTGFEQYF. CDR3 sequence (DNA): TGTGCCAGCTCACCCCAAAGGACAGGGTTTGAGCAGTACTTC.

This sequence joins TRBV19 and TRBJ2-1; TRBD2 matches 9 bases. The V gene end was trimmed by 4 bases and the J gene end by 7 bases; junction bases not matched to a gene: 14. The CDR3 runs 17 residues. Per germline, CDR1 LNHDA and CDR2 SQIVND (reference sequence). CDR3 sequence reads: CASSTLLAGRPRNEQFF. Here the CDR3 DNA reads TGTGCCAGTAGTACCCTTCTAGCGGGAAGGCCGAGGAATGAGCAGTTCTTC.

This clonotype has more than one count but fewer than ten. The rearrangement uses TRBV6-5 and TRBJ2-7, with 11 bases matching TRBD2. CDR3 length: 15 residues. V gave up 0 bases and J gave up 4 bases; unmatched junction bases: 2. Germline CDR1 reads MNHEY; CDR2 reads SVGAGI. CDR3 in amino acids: CASSYSTSGVYEQYF. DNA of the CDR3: TGTGCCAGCAGTTACTCGACTAGCGGGGTATACGAGCAGTACTTC.

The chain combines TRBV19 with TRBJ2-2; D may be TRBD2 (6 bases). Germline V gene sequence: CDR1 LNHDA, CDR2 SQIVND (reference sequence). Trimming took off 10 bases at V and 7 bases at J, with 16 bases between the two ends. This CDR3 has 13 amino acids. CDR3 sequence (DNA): TGTGCCATCGCCGGGACTCGAGGCGGGGAGCTGTTTTTT. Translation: CAIAGTRGGELFF.

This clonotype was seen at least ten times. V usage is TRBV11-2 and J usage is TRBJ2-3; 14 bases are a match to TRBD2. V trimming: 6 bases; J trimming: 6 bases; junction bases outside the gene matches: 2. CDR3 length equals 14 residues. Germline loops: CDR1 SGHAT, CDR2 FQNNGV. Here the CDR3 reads CASSWTSGGDTQYF. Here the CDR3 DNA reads TGTGCCAGCAGTTGGACTAGCGGGGGGGATACGCAGTATTTT.

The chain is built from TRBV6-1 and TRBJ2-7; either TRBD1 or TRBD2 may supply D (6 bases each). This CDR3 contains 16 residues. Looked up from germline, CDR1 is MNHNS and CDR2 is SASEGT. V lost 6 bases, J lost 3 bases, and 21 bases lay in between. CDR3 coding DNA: TGTGCCAGCAGACCGGGAGCAGGGGAAGGTGGCTACGAGCAGTACTTC. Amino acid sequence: CASRPGAGEGGYEQYF.

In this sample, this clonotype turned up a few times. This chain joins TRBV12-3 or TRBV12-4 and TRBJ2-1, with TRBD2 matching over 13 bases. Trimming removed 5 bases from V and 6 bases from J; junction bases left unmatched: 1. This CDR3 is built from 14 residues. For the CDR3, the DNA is TGTGCCAGCAGTCGGACTAGCGGGGGCAATGAGCAGTTCTTC. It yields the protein CASSRTSGGNEQFF.

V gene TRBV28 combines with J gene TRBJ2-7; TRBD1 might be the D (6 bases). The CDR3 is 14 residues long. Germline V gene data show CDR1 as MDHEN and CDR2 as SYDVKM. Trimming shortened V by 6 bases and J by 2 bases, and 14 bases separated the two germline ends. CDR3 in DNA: TGTGCCAGCAGATCCCCAGGGGATCCCTACGAGCAGTACTTC. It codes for CASRSPGDPYEQYF.

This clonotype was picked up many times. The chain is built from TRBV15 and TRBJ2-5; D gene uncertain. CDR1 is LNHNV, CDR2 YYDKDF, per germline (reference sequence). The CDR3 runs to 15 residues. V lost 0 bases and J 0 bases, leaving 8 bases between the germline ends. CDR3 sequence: CATSRDSTNQETQYF. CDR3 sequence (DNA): TGTGCCACCAGCAGAGATAGCACAAACCAAGAGACCCAGTACTTC.

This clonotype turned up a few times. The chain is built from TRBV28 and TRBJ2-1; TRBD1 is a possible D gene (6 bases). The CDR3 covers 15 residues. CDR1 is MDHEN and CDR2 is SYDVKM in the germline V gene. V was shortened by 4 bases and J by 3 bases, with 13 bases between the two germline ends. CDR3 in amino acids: CASSSYETGYNEQFF. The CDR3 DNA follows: TGTGCCAGCAGTTCTTATGAGACAGGCTACAATGAGCAGTTCTTC.

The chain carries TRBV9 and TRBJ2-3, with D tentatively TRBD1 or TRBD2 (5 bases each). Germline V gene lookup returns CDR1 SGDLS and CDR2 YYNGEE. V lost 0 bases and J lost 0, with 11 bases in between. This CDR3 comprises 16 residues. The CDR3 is CASSVEMGDSTDTQYF. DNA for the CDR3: TGTGCCAGCAGCGTAGAGATGGGGGATAGCACAGATACGCAGTATTTT.

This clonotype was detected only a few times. In nucleotides, the CDR3 is TGCGCCAGCAGCCAAGACGTACGGATAGATACGCAGTATTTT. This translates into CASSQDVRIDTQYF. The chain has TRBV4-3 and TRBJ2-3; the D is unclear. The V gene's germline CDR1 is LGHNA and CDR2 YSLEER. V was shortened by 0 bases and J by 5 bases, with 9 bases between the two germline ends. The CDR3 has 14 amino acids.

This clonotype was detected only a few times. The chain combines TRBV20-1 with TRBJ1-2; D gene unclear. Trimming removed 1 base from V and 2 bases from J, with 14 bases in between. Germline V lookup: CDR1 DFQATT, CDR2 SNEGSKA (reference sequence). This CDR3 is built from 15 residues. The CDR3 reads CSARAGGIKNYGYTF. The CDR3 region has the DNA TGCAGTGCTAGAGCAGGAGGGATAAAAAACTATGGCTACACCTTC.

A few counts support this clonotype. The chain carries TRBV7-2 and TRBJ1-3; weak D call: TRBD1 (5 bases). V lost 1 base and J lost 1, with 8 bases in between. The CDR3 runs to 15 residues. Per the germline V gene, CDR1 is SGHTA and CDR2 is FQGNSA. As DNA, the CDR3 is TGTGCCAGCAGCTTAGAAGCAGGGTCTGGAAACACCATATATTTT. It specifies CASSLEAGSGNTIYF.

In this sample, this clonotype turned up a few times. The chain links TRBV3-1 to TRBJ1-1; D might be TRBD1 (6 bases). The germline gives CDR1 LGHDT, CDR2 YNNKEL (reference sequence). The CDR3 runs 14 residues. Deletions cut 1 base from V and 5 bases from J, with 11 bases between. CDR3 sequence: CASSQGWGATEAFF. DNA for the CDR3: TGTGCCAGCAGCCAAGGGTGGGGGGCTACTGAAGCTTTCTTT. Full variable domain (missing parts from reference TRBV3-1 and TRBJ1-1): DTAVSQTPKYLVTQMGNDKSIKCEQNLGHDTMYWYKQDSKKFLKIMFSYNNKELIINETVPNRFSPKSPDKAHLNLHINSLELGDSAVYFCASSQGWGATEAFFGQGTRLTVV.

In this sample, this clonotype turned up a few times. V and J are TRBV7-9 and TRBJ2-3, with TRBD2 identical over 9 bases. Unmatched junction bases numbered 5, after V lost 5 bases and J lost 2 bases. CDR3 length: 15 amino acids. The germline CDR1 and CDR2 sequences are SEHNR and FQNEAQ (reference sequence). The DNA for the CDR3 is TGTGCCAGCAGCATGACTAGCGGACTCACAGATACGCAGTATTTT. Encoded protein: CASSMTSGLTDTQYF.

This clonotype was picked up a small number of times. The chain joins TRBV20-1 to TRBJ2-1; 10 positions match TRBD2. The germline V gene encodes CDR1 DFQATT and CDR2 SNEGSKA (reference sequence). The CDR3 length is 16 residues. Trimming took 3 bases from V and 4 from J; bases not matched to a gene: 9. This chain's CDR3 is CSARTRLAGLYNEQFF. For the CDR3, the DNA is TGCAGTGCTAGGACAAGACTAGCGGGTTTGTACAATGAGCAGTTCTTC.

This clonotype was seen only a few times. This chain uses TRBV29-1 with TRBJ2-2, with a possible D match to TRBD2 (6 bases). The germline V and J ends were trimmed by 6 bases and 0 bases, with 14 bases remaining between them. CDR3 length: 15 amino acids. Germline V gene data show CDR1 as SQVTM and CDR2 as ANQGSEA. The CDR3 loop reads CSVREAGPNTGELFF. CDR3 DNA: TGCAGCGTCCGTGAGGCGGGACCGAACACCGGGGAGCTGTTTTTT.

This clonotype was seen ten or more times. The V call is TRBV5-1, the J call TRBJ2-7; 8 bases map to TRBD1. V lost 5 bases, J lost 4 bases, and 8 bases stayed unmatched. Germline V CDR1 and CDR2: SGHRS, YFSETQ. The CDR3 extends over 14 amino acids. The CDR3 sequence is CASSSDRVGYEQYF. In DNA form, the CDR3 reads TGCGCCAGCAGTTCGGACAGGGTTGGGTACGAGCAGTACTTC.

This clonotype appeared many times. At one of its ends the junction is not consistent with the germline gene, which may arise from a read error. CDR3 coding DNA: TGTGCCAGCAGCCAGGACTCTGGGGCCAACGTCCTGACTTTC. Translation: CASSQDSGANVLTF. The chain is built from TRBV4-3 and TRBJ2-6, with D unclear. In germline, CDR1 is LGHNA, CDR2 YSLEER. CDR3 size: 14 residues.

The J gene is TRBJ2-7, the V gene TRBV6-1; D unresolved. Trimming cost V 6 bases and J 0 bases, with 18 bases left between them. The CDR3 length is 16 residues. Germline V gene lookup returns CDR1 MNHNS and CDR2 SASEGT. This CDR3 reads CASRRFPDGVSYEQYF. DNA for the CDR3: TGTGCCAGCAGGCGATTTCCTGACGGTGTCTCCTACGAGCAGTACTTC.